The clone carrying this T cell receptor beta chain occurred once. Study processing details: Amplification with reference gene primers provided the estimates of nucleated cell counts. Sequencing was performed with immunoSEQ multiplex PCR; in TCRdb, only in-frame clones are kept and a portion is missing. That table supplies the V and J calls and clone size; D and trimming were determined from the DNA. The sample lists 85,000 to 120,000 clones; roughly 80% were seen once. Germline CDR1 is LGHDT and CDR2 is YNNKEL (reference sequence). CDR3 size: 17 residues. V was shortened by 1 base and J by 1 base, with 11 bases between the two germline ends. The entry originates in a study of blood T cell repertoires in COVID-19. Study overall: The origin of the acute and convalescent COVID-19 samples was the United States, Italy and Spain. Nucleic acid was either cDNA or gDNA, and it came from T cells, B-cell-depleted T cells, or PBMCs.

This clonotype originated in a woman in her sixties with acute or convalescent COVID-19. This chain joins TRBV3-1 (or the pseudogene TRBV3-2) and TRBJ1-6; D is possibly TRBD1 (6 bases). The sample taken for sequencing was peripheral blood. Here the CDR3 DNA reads TGTGCCAGCAGCCAAGGCATCAGGGGTTCCTATAATTCACCCCTCCACTTT. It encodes CASSQGIRGSYNSPLHF.